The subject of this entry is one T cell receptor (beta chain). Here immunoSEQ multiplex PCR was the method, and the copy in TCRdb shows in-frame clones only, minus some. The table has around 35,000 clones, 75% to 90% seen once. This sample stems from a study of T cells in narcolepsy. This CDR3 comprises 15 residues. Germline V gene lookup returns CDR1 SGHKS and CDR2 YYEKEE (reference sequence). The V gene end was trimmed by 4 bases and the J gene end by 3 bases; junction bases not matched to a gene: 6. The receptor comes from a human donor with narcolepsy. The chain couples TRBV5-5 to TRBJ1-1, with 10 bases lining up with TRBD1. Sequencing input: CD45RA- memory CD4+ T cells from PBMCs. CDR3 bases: TGTGCCAGCAGCGAGGTTGGGACAGGGGACACTGAAGCTTTCTTT. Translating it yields CASSEVGTGDTEAFF.